This TCR beta chain came from a study of cytomegalovirus exposure and HLA in healthy donors. With regard to this clone: Its antigen remains unidentified.

The CDR3 length is 15 residues. CDR1 and CDR2 (germline): ENHRY, SYGVKD. Unmatched junction bases numbered 5, after V lost 4 bases and J lost 3 bases. Findings and limits, study-wide: It was found in a later analysis that first-cohort TCR clusters tended to co-occur in the 90 to 150 validation repertoires. Both high specificity and high sensitivity reportedly marked the classifier's diagnosis of cytomegalovirus status. Generally TCR sequences proved uncommon, though certain public TCRs appeared in numerous donors.

Some clones are missing from TCRdb's copy, which holds only in-frame ones; the method was immunoSEQ multiplex PCR. The sample yields about 200,000 clones, 87% seen once. The source is a woman in her late teens or twenties in good health and CMV-seropositive. The rearrangement links TRBV10-3 to TRBJ1-1; 10 bases match TRBD1. The sequenced sample consisted of PBMCs. CDR3 residues: CAISGQGARDTEAFF. CDR3 bases: TGTGCCATCAGTGGACAGGGGGCGCGGGACACTGAAGCTTTCTTT.